This entry lists 3 T cell receptor beta chains sequenced from one sample in a study of immune characterization of retroperitoneal liposarcoma. TCRdb reprocessed the PCR reads via MiXCR and lists one record per CDR3 protein. In the table there are about 3,100 distinct CDR3 sequences, around half of which are singletons. The specimen sequenced was tumor tissue. The receptor source for this set is a male donor with retroperitoneal liposarcoma.

Points on this clonotype: Given the absence of the conserved phenylalanine or tryptophan at the CDR3 end, a read error is likely. The chain joins TRBV4-1 to TRBJ2-7; D might be TRBD1 or TRBD2, each matching 5 bases. The CDR3 loop spans 15 amino acids. Germline CDR1 is MGHRA and CDR2 is YSYEKL. CDR3 DNA sequence: TGTGCCAGCAGCCAAGATGAGGGGTCGGCCTACGAGCAGTACCTC. Its translation is CASSQDEGSAYEQYL.

A single count supports this clonotype. This chain uses TRBV11-2 with TRBJ2-3; 10 bases line up with TRBD2. Germline V lookup: CDR1 SGHAT, CDR2 FQNNGV. V shed 6 bases, J shed 2 bases, and the junction held 2 bases outside the gene matches. The length of the CDR3 is 14 residues. CDR3 in DNA: TGTGCCAGCAGACTAGCGGGACACACAGATACGCAGTATTTT. It yields the protein CASRLAGHTDTQYF.

The chain joins TRBV27 to TRBJ1-2, with D perhaps TRBD1 (6 bases). Trimming took 1 base from V and 5 from J, leaving 14 bases between them. The CDR3 sequence is 15 residues long. Germline V gene lookup returns CDR1 MNHEY and CDR2 SMNVEV (reference sequence). The CDR3 region is CASSLFAGAEYGYTF. The CDR3 bases are TGTGCCAGCAGTTTATTCGCAGGGGCCGAGTATGGCTACACCTTC.